These T cell receptor beta chains were read from a single sample in a study of technical replicates of blood from several donors. Clones were read by immunoSEQ multiplex PCR, and TCRdb kept only the in-frame ones, dropping some. In the table there are 80,000 to 95,000 clones, around 94% of which are singletons. Sequenced material: T cells isolated from PBMCs. The receptors here all came from a human donor in good health. CDR3s include the opening cysteine and the closing phenylalanine or tryptophan. A D gene is named only where the DNA matches it firmly. Rows may omit the clone size; those that give it use once, few, many or a size class.

clone size: .; J gene: TRBJ2-7; D gene: .; V gene: TRBV6-1; CDR3 DNA: TGTGCCAGCAGTAACTACTACGGACAGAGCGACGAGCAGTACTTC; CDR3 protein: CASSNYYGQSDEQYF
clone size: .; J gene: TRBJ2-3; D gene: TRBD2; V gene: TRBV9; CDR3 DNA: TGTGCCAGCAGCTCGGGAGGGCTAAGCACAGATACGCAGTATTTT; CDR3 protein: CASSSGGLSTDTQYF
clone size: .; J gene: TRBJ1-1; D gene: .; V gene: TRBV4-1; CDR3 DNA: TGCGCCAGCAGCCAAACAGGTGTGGGGACTGAAGCTTTCTTT; CDR3 protein: CASSQTGVGTEAFF
clone size: .; J gene: TRBJ2-1; D gene: .; V gene: TRBV19; CDR3 DNA: TGTGCCAGTAGTATACGGGGAAACGGGAATGAGCAGTTCTTC; CDR3 protein: CASSIRGNGNEQFF
clone size: .; J gene: TRBJ2-2; D gene: TRBD1; V gene: TRBV9; CDR3 DNA: TGTGCCAGCAGCTCACGACAGGGGGACACCGGGGAGCTGTTTTTT; CDR3 protein: CASSSRQGDTGELFF
clone size: .; J gene: TRBJ2-3; D gene: .; V gene: TRBV7-7; CDR3 DNA: TGTGCTAGCAGCTCGACTTCCCGCCCAGATACGCAGTATTTT; CDR3 protein: CASSSTSRPDTQYF
clone size: .; J gene: TRBJ2-1; D gene: TRBD2; V gene: TRBV19; CDR3 DNA: TGTGCCAGTAGCCAACCCACCATGGCGGGAGGAGTCATTGAGCAGTTCTTC; CDR3 protein: CASSQPTMAGGVIEQFF
clone size: .; J gene: TRBJ2-3; D gene: .; V gene: TRBV5-1; CDR3 DNA: TGCGCCAGCGAGGGGGGGGGCGCGGATACGCAGTATTTT; CDR3 protein: CASEGGGADTQYF
clone size: once; J gene: TRBJ1-2; D gene: .; V gene: TRBV9; CDR3 DNA: TGTGCCAGCAGCAGACAGGAGACTAACTATGGCTACACCTTC; CDR3 protein: CASSRQETNYGYTF
clone size: once; J gene: TRBJ2-7; D gene: TRBD2; V gene: TRBV2; CDR3 DNA: TGTGCCAGCAGAGCCTCTAGCGGGAGCCCCCACGAGCAGTACTTC; CDR3 protein: CASRASSGSPHEQYF
clone size: .; J gene: TRBJ1-1; D gene: TRBD1; V gene: TRBV7-9; CDR3 DNA: TGTGCCAGCAGCCGTGGGACAGGGGCTATGAACACTGAAGCTTTCTTT; CDR3 protein: CASSRGTGAMNTEAFF
clone size: .; J gene: TRBJ1-4; D gene: TRBD1; V gene: TRBV19; CDR3 DNA: TGTGCCAGTAGTACGCCCAGGGGGCGGGCTAATGAAAAACTGTTTTTT; CDR3 protein: CASSTPRGRANEKLFF
clone size: .; J gene: TRBJ1-2; D gene: .; V gene: TRBV14; CDR3 DNA: TGTGCCAGCAGCCAAGGAAACTCAGGGGCAGCAATTGGCTACACCTTC; CDR3 protein: CASSQGNSGAAIGYTF
clone size: .; J gene: TRBJ2-7; D gene: TRBD2; V gene: TRBV4-1; CDR3 DNA: TGCGCCAGCAGCCAAGCCTTAAGACCGGGACTAGCGGGAGGGACCTACGAGCAGTACTTC; CDR3 protein: CASSQALRPGLAGGTYEQYF
clone size: .; J gene: TRBJ2-1; D gene: TRBD2; V gene: TRBV7-9; CDR3 DNA: TGTGCCAGCAGCTTAGGACTAGCGATGGGGACGTACAATGAGCAGTTCTTC; CDR3 protein: CASSLGLAMGTYNEQFF
clone size: .; J gene: TRBJ2-1; D gene: .; V gene: TRBV5-1; CDR3 DNA: TGCGCCAGCAGCTTAACAGTCCTCCAAGACAATGAGCAGTTCTTC; CDR3 protein: CASSLTVLQDNEQFF
clone size: .; J gene: TRBJ2-7; D gene: .; V gene: TRBV9; CDR3 DNA: TGTGCCAGCAGCTCTGGACAGACCACCACCTACGAGCAGTACTTC; CDR3 protein: CASSSGQTTTYEQYF
clone size: .; J gene: TRBJ2-2; D gene: .; V gene: TRBV30; CDR3 DNA: TGTGCCTGGAGTGTCATAGAAAGTACCGGGGAGCTGTTTTTT; CDR3 protein: CAWSVIESTGELFF
clone size: .; J gene: TRBJ2-1; D gene: TRBD2; V gene: TRBV6-1; CDR3 DNA: TGTGCCGGCCAGGGACTATCCGATGAGCAGTTCTTC; CDR3 protein: CAGQGLSDEQFF
clone size: .; J gene: TRBJ2-7; D gene: TRBD1; V gene: TRBV11-2; CDR3 DNA: TGTGCCAGCAACGGCCGGGACAGGGCCTACGAGCAGTACTTC; CDR3 protein: CASNGRDRAYEQYF
clone size: .; J gene: TRBJ1-4; D gene: .; V gene: TRBV5-1; CDR3 DNA: TGCGCCAGCAGCTCGGAGGGGCTTAATGAAAAACTGTTTTTT; CDR3 protein: CASSSEGLNEKLFF
clone size: few; J gene: TRBJ1-1; D gene: .; V gene: TRBV5-1; CDR3 DNA: TGCGCCAGCAGCTATTGGGGCAGGGGCGACACTGAAGCTTTCTTT; CDR3 protein: CASSYWGRGDTEAFF
clone size: .; J gene: TRBJ1-4; D gene: .; V gene: TRBV9; CDR3 DNA: TGTGCCAGCAGCGTAGGACAGGTTCCTGAAAAACTGTTTTTT; CDR3 protein: CASSVGQVPEKLFF
clone size: .; J gene: TRBJ2-7; D gene: .; V gene: TRBV30; CDR3 DNA: TGTGCCTGTCTTATCGGGGGCTACGAGCAGTACTTC; CDR3 protein: CACLIGGYEQYF
clone size: .; J gene: TRBJ1-1; D gene: .; V gene: TRBV29-1; CDR3 DNA: TGCAGCGTTGAAGATTTGGGACTTGAAGCTTTCTTT; CDR3 protein: CSVEDLGLEAFF
clone size: .; J gene: TRBJ2-5; D gene: .; V gene: TRBV20-1; CDR3 DNA: TGCAGTGTCGGTGAAGAGACCCAGTACTTC; CDR3 protein: CSVGEETQYF
clone size: .; J gene: TRBJ2-1; D gene: .; V gene: TRBV13; CDR3 DNA: TGTGCCAGCAGCTTAGGCCTCCTAGTTATAAACGAGCAGTTCTTC; CDR3 protein: CASSLGLLVINEQFF
clone size: .; J gene: TRBJ1-6; D gene: .; V gene: TRBV27; CDR3 DNA: TGTGCCAGCAGTTTAAGGGGTGGCTATAATTCACCCCTCCACTTT; CDR3 protein: CASSLRGGYNSPLHF
clone size: once; J gene: TRBJ1-5; D gene: .; V gene: TRBV7-9; CDR3 DNA: TGTGCCAGCAGCCGGTCTTCGGGCAATCAGCCCCAGCATTTT; CDR3 protein: CASSRSSGNQPQHF
clone size: once; J gene: TRBJ2-5; D gene: TRBD2; V gene: TRBV27; CDR3 DNA: TGTGCCAGCAGGGGGACCTTGCGGGGGGGCCCGTGGGAGACCCAGTACTTC; CDR3 protein: CASRGTLRGGPWETQYF
clone size: .; J gene: TRBJ2-7; D gene: TRBD2; V gene: TRBV7-6; CDR3 DNA: TGTGCCAGCAGCTCTGCTAGCGGGGGGGCGAGCGAGCAGTACTTC; CDR3 protein: CASSSASGGASEQYF
clone size: .; J gene: TRBJ2-3; D gene: .; V gene: TRBV15; CDR3 DNA: TGTGCCACCAGCAGAGATAGGAGTCTAGATACGCAGTATTTT; CDR3 protein: CATSRDRSLDTQYF
clone size: once; J gene: TRBJ2-7; D gene: TRBD2; V gene: TRBV6-1; CDR3 DNA: TGTGCCAGCAGTAAGACTAGCGGGAGCTACGAGCAGTACTTC; CDR3 protein: CASSKTSGSYEQYF